This entry is about one T cell receptor beta chain. These data come from a study of blood T cells in healthy people across ages. This CDR3 contains 16 residues. Germline CDR1 and CDR2: WNHNN and SYGVQD (reference sequence). V was shortened by 3 bases and J by 0 bases, with 14 bases between the two germline ends. A second about 7 to 12 cycle PCR used barcoded and J-beta primers. Each CDR3 protein gets one entry after TCRdb re-called the 5' RACE reads with MiXCR. There are 750,000 to 950,000 distinct CDR3 sequences in the sample; roughly 50% occur only once, and approximately 41% lies in the top ten. The sequence was collected from an elderly man in good health. The sequenced sample was blood. The chain links TRBV10-1 to TRBJ2-5; unclear D gene. The CDR3 sequence: CASSDLGRHNQETQYF. The CDR3 DNA is TGCGCCAGCAGTGATCTGGGTCGGCATAACCAAGAGACCCAGTACTTC.